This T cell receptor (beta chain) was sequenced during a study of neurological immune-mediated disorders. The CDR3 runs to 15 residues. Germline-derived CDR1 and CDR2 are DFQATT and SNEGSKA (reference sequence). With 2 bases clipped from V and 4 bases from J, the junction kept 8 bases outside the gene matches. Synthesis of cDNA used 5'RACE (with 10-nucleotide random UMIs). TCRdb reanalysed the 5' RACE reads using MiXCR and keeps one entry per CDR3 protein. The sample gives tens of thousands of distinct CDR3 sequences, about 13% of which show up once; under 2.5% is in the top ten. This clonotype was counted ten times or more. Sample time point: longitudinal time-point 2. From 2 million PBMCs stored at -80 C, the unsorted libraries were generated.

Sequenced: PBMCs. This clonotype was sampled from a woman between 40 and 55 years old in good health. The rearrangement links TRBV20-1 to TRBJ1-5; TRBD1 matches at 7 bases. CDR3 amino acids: CSARRPGTENQPQHF. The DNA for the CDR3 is TGCAGTGCTAGACGTCCCGGGACAGAGAATCAGCCCCAGCATTTT.